These 21 T cell receptor beta chains were sequenced from one sample in a study of identical twins. TCRdb ran MiXCR on the 5' RACE reads and lists one entry per CDR3 protein. The sample holds roughly 250,000 distinct CDR3 sequences; over 12% are singletons and the top ten take around 9%. The specimen sequenced was memory (CD45RO+) T cells sorted from blood. All receptors derive from a woman under 30 in good health.

This clonotype was seen more than once but under ten times. The J gene is TRBJ2-2, the V gene TRBV11-2; D may be TRBD1 or TRBD2 (7 bases each). This CDR3 is built from 17 residues. V lost 8 bases and J 0 bases, leaving 19 bases between the germline ends. Germline CDR1 is SGHAT and CDR2 is FQNNGV. The CDR3 is CASVPGGDSSNTGELFF. DNA for the CDR3: TGTGCCAGCGTCCCAGGGGGGGACAGCTCGAACACCGGGGAGCTGTTTTTT.

This clonotype came up a few times. The chain joins TRBV20-1 to TRBJ2-5, with D perhaps matching TRBD1 (6 bases). This CDR3 region has 16 residues. Germline CDR1 DFQATT, CDR2 SNEGSKA (reference sequence). The V and J ends lost 4 bases and 1 base respectively, with 19 bases between them. The CDR3 nucleotides read TGCAGTGCTATGAACAGGGAAACTACCCTCCAAGAGACCCAGTACTTC. It translates to CSAMNRETTLQETQYF.

This clonotype was seen many times. The rearrangement uses TRBV7-6 and TRBJ2-6; D may be TRBD1 (5 bases). With 4 bases removed from V and 3 bases from J, the gap between germline ends came to 13 bases. Looked up from germline, CDR1 is SGHVS and CDR2 is FNYEAQ. CDR3 length equals 16 residues. The CDR3 DNA sequence: TGTGCCAGCAGCTCCCAAACAGGTCATGGGGCCAACGTCCTGACTTTC. Translation: CASSSQTGHGANVLTF.

A few counts support this clonotype. This chain joins TRBV6-5 and TRBJ2-1, with TRBD1 as a possible D gene (5 bases). The V end was cut by 2 bases, the J end by 2 bases, with 10 bases between. Germline V gene data show CDR1 as MNHEY and CDR2 as SVGAGI. The CDR3 has 15 residues. CDR3 protein: CASSYGAVTYNEQFF. The CDR3 nucleotides read TGTGCCAGCAGTTACGGGGCGGTTACCTACAATGAGCAGTTCTTC.

This clonotype has a count of ten or more. The chain links TRBV10-3 to TRBJ2-1; 10 bases map to TRBD2. The CDR3 covers 13 residues. The J segment lost 14 bases and the V segment lost 2 bases, leaving 6 bases of the junction unmatched. Germline CDR1 and CDR2: ENHRY and SYGVKD. CDR3 DNA sequence: TGTGCCATCAGTGAGGGCCTAGCGGGAGAAAAGTTCTTC. Its protein product is CAISEGLAGEKFF.

This chain links TRBV2 with TRBJ2-2; D may correspond to TRBD1 or TRBD2 (6 bases each). V was cut by 7 bases and J by 4 bases, with 22 bases left in between. The V gene's germline CDR1 is SNHLY and CDR2 FYNNEI. The CDR3 is 17 amino acids. CDR3 in amino acids: CASKAGWGAHGTGELFF. The DNA for the CDR3 is TGTGCCAGCAAGGCGGGGTGGGGGGCGCACGGCACCGGGGAGCTGTTTTTT.

CDR3 region: CATSDPSAGDQETQYF. The CDR3 region has the DNA TGTGCCACCAGTGACCCGTCAGCAGGAGATCAAGAGACCCAGTACTTC. This rearrangement joins TRBV24-1 to TRBJ2-5, with D unclear. The CDR3 has 16 amino acids. Germline V gene sequence: CDR1 KGHDR, CDR2 SFDVKD. Trimming took 4 bases from V and 2 from J, leaving 16 bases between them.

This clonotype occurred a few times. The genes are TRBV6-2 or TRBV6-3 and TRBJ1-2; no clear D gene. CDR3 length: 13 amino acids. Trimming took 7 bases from V and 2 from J, leaving 11 bases between them. Germline V gene lookup returns CDR1 MNHEY and CDR2 SVGEGT. CDR3 residues: CASMIQENYGYTF. The CDR3 DNA reads as TGTGCCAGCATGATCCAGGAGAACTATGGCTACACCTTC.

This clonotype was detected ten times or more. The chain combines TRBV5-1 with TRBJ2-5; 7 nucleotides align to TRBD1. The V and J ends lost 2 bases and 4 bases, in that order; junction bases with no gene match: 8. The CDR3 is made up of 15 amino acids. CDR1 is SGHRS and CDR2 is YFSETQ in the germline V gene. CDR3 amino acids: CASSFTGQNLETQYF. CDR3 bases: TGCGCCAGCAGCTTTACGGGACAGAACTTAGAGACCCAGTACTTC.

This clonotype appeared a few times. This chain uses TRBV20-1 with TRBJ1-6, with a possible D match to TRBD1 (6 bases). The CDR3 is made up of 14 amino acids. Germline V lookup: CDR1 DFQATT, CDR2 SNEGSKA (reference sequence). Trimming shortened V by 6 bases and J by 8 bases, and 17 bases separated the two germline ends. The CDR3 sequence is CSAAGHPTDSPLHF. The CDR3 region has the DNA TGCAGTGCCGCGGGACATCCGACGGATTCACCCCTCCACTTT.

The chain employs TRBV2 and TRBJ1-2, with D possibly being TRBD1 (5 bases). Trimming left V 4 bases short and J 6 bases short, with 12 bases between. This CDR3 is built from 13 residues. Germline V gene sequence: CDR1 SNHLY, CDR2 FYNNEI. As DNA, the CDR3 is TGTGCCAGCAGTGGGGGGAGGGGCGATGGCTACACCTTC. Protein: CASSGGRGDGYTF. Using reference TRBV2 and TRBJ1-2 for the parts outside the CDR3, the full variable domain is EPEVTQTPSHQVTQMGQEVILRCVPISNHLYFYWYRQILGQKVEFLVSFYNNEISEKSEIFDDQFSVERPDGSNFTLKIRSTKLEDSAMYFCASSGGRGDGYTFGSGTRLTVV.

This clonotype occurred a few times. The V gene is TRBV5-1, the J gene TRBJ2-7; 8 bases map to TRBD2. Looked up from germline, CDR1 is SGHRS and CDR2 is YFSETQ. CDR3 size: 15 residues. Trimming at V came to 0 bases and at J to 2 bases, leaving 4 bases not matched to a gene. The CDR3 DNA reads TGCGCCAGCAGCTTGGCGGCGGGGGGTCCCTACGAGCAGTACTTC. Protein sequence: CASSLAAGGPYEQYF.

This clonotype was counted only a few times. The CDR3 protein is CASSQSWQNNQPQHF. CDR3 in DNA: TGTGCCAGCAGCCAAAGTTGGCAGAACAATCAGCCCCAGCATTTT. V usage is TRBV3-1 and J usage is TRBJ1-5; D is ambiguous. The CDR3 contains 15 residues. The ends were cut back, 2 bases at V and 3 bases at J, with 11 bases in the middle. The germline V gene has CDR1 LGHDT and CDR2 YNNKEL (reference sequence).

This chain uses TRBV10-3 with TRBJ1-5, with a weak D call TRBD1 (6 bases). V was trimmed by 4 bases and J by 7 bases, leaving 14 bases between them. Germline lookup yields CDR1 ENHRY and CDR2 SYGVKD. This CDR3 contains 14 residues. The CDR3 bases are TGTGCCATCAGTGCGGGGGCAGGGGACCAGCCCCAGCATTTT. This encodes CAISAGAGDQPQHF.

V gene TRBV7-2 combines with J gene TRBJ2-7, with a weak D call TRBD2 (6 bases). Trimming removed 1 base from V and 3 bases from J, with 7 bases in between. The germline CDR1 and CDR2 sequences are SGHTA and FQGNSA. The CDR3 sequence is 13 residues long. The CDR3 DNA is TGTGCCAGCAGCTTAGGCGGGAACTACGAGCAGTACTTC. Translation gives CASSLGGNYEQYF. The variable domain in full, with the rest retrieved from reference TRBV7-2 and TRBJ2-7, is GAGVSQSPSNKVTEKGKDVELRCDPISGHTALYWYRQSLGQGLEFLIYFQGNSAPDKSGLPSDRFSAERTGGSVSTLTIQRTQQEDSAVYLCASSLGGNYEQYFGPGTRLTVT.

This clonotype has a handful of counts. CDR3 protein: CASTQGRVGGQFF. The CDR3 nucleotides read TGTGCCAGCACCCAGGGCCGGGTTGGCGGGCAGTTCTTC. The chain links TRBV6-1 to TRBJ2-1; D possibly corresponds to TRBD1 (5 bases). Trimming removed 7 bases from V and 12 bases from J, with 19 bases in between. CDR1 is MNHNS, CDR2 SASEGT, per germline. This CDR3 region has 13 residues.

This clonotype showed up just a few times. The V gene is TRBV27, the J gene TRBJ1-1; 9 bases map to TRBD1. The V segment lost 5 bases and the J segment 1 base; nucleotides outside the gene matches: 5. CDR1 is MNHEY and CDR2 is SMNVEV in the germline V gene (reference sequence). The CDR3 runs to 15 residues. The CDR3 DNA reads as TGTGCCAGCAGTGTCCCGGGACAGGGGAACACTGAAGCTTTCTTT. This translates into CASSVPGQGNTEAFF.

This chain joins TRBV29-1 and TRBJ2-3, with a possible D match to TRBD1 (5 bases). CDR3 length equals 11 residues. In germline, CDR1 is SQVTM, CDR2 ANQGSEA. Trimming shortened V by 4 bases and J by 4 bases, and 6 bases separated the two germline ends. Here the CDR3 reads CSVARADTQYF. The CDR3 coding sequence is TGCAGCGTTGCCAGGGCAGATACGCAGTATTTT.

This clonotype occurred a few times. The rearrangement links TRBV7-2 to TRBJ2-3; TRBD2 matches 15 bases. The CDR3 is 17 amino acids. J lost 7 bases, V lost 0 bases, and 5 bases had no gene match. Germline loops: CDR1 SGHTA, CDR2 FQGNSA. CDR3 in DNA: TGTGCCAGCAGCTTAGCAGCTGGGACTAGCGGGGGGTATACGCAGTATTTT. Translating it yields CASSLAAGTSGGYTQYF.

The chain recombines TRBV20-1 with TRBJ2-3; the match to TRBD2 covers 9 bases. The V and J ends lost 7 bases and 6 bases, in that order; junction bases with no gene match: 14. Germline V gives CDR1 DFQATT, CDR2 SNEGSKA (reference sequence). This CDR3 spans 15 amino acids. The CDR3: CSGGLAHLAEDTQYF. CDR3 nucleotides: TGCAGTGGGGGACTAGCTCATCTCGCGGAGGATACGCAGTATTTT.

This clonotype showed up just a few times. J is TRBJ2-5 and V is TRBV5-4; 8 bases map to TRBD2. The CDR3 has 16 amino acids. The germline CDR1 and CDR2 sequences are SGHNT and YYREEE (reference sequence). The V and J ends lost 1 base and 0 bases, in that order; junction bases with no gene match: 5. CDR3 protein: CASSLTSGGHQETQYF. CDR3 bases: TGTGCCAGCAGCTTGACGAGCGGGGGCCACCAAGAGACCCAGTACTTC. The complete variable domain, with remaining parts taken from reference TRBV5-4 and TRBJ2-5, reads ETGVTQSPTHLIKTRGQQVTLRCSSQSGHNTVSWYQQALGQGPQFIFQYYREEENGRGNFPPRFSGLQFPNYSSELNVNALELDDSALYLCASSLTSGGHQETQYFGPGTRLLVL.